This T cell receptor (beta chain) was captured by sequencing in a study of technical replicates of blood from a handful of donors. CDR3 length: 13 residues. V shed 9 bases, J shed 6 bases, and the junction held 12 bases outside the gene matches. Germline lookup yields CDR1 SGDLS and CDR2 YYNGEE. Libraries were prepared by immunoSEQ multiplex PCR; TCRdb keeps only in-frame clonotypes and omits some of them. The table lists approximately 79,000 clones, nearly 98% of them singletons. This TCR derives from a human donor in good health. The sequencing input was T cells isolated from PBMCs. The chain uses TRBV9 and TRBJ2-7; TRBD1 aligns across 7 bases. The CDR3 loop is CATATGERSEQYF. The CDR3 nucleotides read TGTGCCACCGCTACAGGGGAAAGGAGCGAGCAGTACTTC.